This T cell receptor (beta chain) originates from a study of blood T cell repertoires in COVID-19. Some clones are missing from TCRdb's copy, which holds only in-frame ones; the method was immunoSEQ multiplex PCR. The top ten hold approximately 41% of the sample, which has around 34,000 clones, 82% seen once. Germline values: CDR1 SGHNT, CDR2 YYREEE (reference sequence). This CDR3 is 14 amino acids long. Trimming took off 6 bases at V and 2 bases at J, with 13 bases between the two ends. Input material: peripheral blood. V usage is TRBV5-4 and J usage is TRBJ2-3, with D possibly matching TRBD1 (8 bases). This receptor was taken from a man older than 75 with active or convalescent COVID-19. CDR3 sequence reads: CASNTGGVTDTQYF. DNA for the CDR3: TGTGCCAGCAATACAGGGGGGGTCACAGATACGCAGTATTTT.